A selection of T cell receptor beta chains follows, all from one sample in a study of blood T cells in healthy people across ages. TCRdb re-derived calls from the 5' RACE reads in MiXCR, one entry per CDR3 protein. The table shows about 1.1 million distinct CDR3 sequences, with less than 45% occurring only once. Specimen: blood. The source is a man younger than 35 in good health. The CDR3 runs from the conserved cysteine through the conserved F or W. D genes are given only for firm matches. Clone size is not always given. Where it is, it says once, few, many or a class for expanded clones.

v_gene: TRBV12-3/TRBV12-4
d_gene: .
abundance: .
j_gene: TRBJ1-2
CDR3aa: CASSPTGRDRGYTF
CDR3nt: TGTGCCAGCAGTCCCACAGGGAGAGATCGTGGCTACACCTTC

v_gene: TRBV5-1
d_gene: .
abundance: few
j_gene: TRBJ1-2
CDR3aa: CASSGSATENYGYTF
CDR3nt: TGCGCCAGCAGCGGGTCCGCGACAGAAAACTATGGCTACACCTTC

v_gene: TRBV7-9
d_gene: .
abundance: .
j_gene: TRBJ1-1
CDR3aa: CASSFDLDTEAFF
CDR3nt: TGTGCCAGCAGCTTCGACTTGGACACTGAAGCTTTCTTT

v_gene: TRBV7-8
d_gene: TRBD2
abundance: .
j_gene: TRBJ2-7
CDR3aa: CASSPGLRGYEQYF
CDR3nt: TGTGCCAGCAGTCCGGGACTAAGGGGCTACGAGCAGTACTTC

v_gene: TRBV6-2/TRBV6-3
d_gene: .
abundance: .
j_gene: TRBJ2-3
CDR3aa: CASKSRATGDTQYF
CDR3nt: TGTGCCAGCAAATCCAGGGCCACAGGAGATACGCAGTATTTT

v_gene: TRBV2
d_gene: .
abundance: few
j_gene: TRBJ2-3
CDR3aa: CASSETQNTDTQYF
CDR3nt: TGTGCCAGCAGTGAAACTCAAAACACAGATACGCAGTATTTT

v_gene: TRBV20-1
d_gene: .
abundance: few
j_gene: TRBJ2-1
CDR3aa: CSAPPRGVDEQFF
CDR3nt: TGCAGTGCTCCTCCCAGGGGAGTGGATGAGCAGTTCTTC

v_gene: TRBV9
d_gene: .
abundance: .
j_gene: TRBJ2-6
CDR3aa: CASSVAVSESGANVLTF
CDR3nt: TGTGCCAGCAGCGTAGCTGTTTCGGAATCCGGGGCCAACGTCCTGACTTTC

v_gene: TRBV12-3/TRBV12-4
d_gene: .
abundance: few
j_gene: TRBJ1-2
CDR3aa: CASSTPRYRYGYTF
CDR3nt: TGTGCCAGCAGTACACCCAGGTACCGCTATGGCTACACCTTC

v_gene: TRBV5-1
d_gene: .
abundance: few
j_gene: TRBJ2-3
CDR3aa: CASSLAGSGDTQYF
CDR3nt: TGCGCCAGCAGCTTGGCGGGGTCCGGTGATACGCAGTATTTT

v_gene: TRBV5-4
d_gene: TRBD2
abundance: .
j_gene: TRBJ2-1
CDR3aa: CASTSLLAGEDNEQFF
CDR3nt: TGTGCCAGCACCTCCTTACTAGCGGGGGAGGACAATGAGCAGTTCTTC

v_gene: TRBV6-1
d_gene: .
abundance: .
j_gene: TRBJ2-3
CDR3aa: CASSVTPDTQYF
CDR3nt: TGTGCCAGCAGTGTAACGCCAGATACGCAGTATTTT

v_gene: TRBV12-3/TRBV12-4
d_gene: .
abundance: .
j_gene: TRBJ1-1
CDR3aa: CASSQTEGRTEAFF
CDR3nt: TGTGCCAGCAGCCAGACAGAGGGGCGCACTGAAGCTTTCTTT

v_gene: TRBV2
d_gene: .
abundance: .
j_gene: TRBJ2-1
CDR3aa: CAAHRDLQFF
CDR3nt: TGTGCCGCCCACAGGGACCTACAGTTCTTC

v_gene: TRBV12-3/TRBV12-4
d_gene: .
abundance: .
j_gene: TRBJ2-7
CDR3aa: CASSMRSYEQYF
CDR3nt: TGTGCCAGCAGTATGCGCTCCTACGAGCAGTACTTC

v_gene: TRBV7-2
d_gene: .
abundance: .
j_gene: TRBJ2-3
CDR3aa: CASSLARGVDTQYF
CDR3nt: TGTGCCAGCAGCTTAGCCAGGGGGGTGGATACGCAGTATTTT